Shown below are 19 T cell receptor beta chains from a single sample sequenced in a study of T cells in Graves' hyperthyroidism and ophthalmopathy. TCR beta CDR3 regions were amplified from RNA transcripts. The HTBI primer set was used in a first-round RT-PCR of the TCR CDR3. TCRdb re-analysed the multiplex PCR reads in MiXCR, keeping a single row per CDR3 protein. The sample lists fewer than 800,000 distinct CDR3 sequences, roughly 17% occurring once. Input material: blood. The receptors here all came from a man aged 18 to 30 with Graves' hyperthyroidism.

With respect to this clonotype: The germline gene is not matched at one end of the junction; a read error may be the cause. The rearrangement links TRBV6-1 to TRBJ2-5; D remains unclear. CDR1 MNHNS and CDR2 SASEGT come from the germline V gene. This CDR3 region has 13 residues. As DNA, the CDR3 is TGTGCCAGCAGTGGGACGTTCCAAGAGGCCCAGTACTTC. This gives the protein CASSGTFQEAQYF.

This rearrangement joins TRBV7-9 to TRBJ1-1; D is uncertain. Trimming removed 3 bases at V and 7 bases at J, with 9 bases between. CDR1 is SEHNR and CDR2 is FQNEAQ in the germline V gene (reference sequence). The CDR3 extends over 12 amino acids. The CDR3 nucleotides read TGTGCCAGCAGCTTCGGAGCGGGTGAAGCTTTCTTT. Amino acids: CASSFGAGEAFF.

This clonotype was detected only a few times. V is TRBV19 and J is TRBJ1-5, with unresolved D. There are 13 residues in the CDR3. The V gene lost 5 bases and the J gene lost 5 bases, with 10 bases spanning the gap. CDR1 is LNHDA and CDR2 is SQIVND in the germline V gene (reference sequence). CDR3 sequence: CASSLRNYQPQHF. For the CDR3, the DNA is TGTGCCAGTAGTTTGCGGAACTATCAGCCCCAGCATTTT.

This clonotype was seen at least ten times. In DNA, the CDR3 is TGTGCCAGCAGTTTAGGGTGGCTCACATTTGGCTCCTACAATGAGCAGTTCTTC. Amino acid sequence: CASSLGWLTFGSYNEQFF. The chain joins TRBV12-3 or TRBV12-4 to TRBJ2-1; no firm D call. The CDR3 covers 18 residues. With 1 base removed from V and 0 bases from J, the gap between germline ends came to 16 bases.

The rearrangement links TRBV4-2 to TRBJ2-7, with D tentatively TRBD2 (5 bases). CDR1 is LGHNA and CDR2 is YNFKEQ in the germline V gene. V dropped 1 base and J dropped 7 bases, with 20 bases sitting between them. The CDR3 extends over 16 amino acids. The CDR3 DNA reads TGTGCCAGCAGCCAAGCGCGAGGAACTACCTCGGGGGAGCAGTACTTC. Its protein product is CASSQARGTTSGEQYF.

The chain recombines TRBV2 with TRBJ2-2, with TRBD1 matching 10 bases. Looked up from germline, CDR1 is SNHLY and CDR2 is FYNNEI. CDR3 length: 15 residues. The V gene end was trimmed by 4 bases and the J gene end by 5 bases; junction bases not matched to a gene: 4. This CDR3 reads CASSGTGGRTGELFF. CDR3 bases: TGTGCCAGCAGTGGGACAGGGGGTCGGACCGGGGAGCTGTTTTTT.

The chain links TRBV29-1 to TRBJ2-7; 9 bases match TRBD1. The germline V gene has CDR1 SQVTM and CDR2 ANQGSEA. This CDR3 has 13 amino acids. V shed 5 bases, J shed 3 bases, and the junction held 5 bases outside the gene matches. The CDR3 sequence: CSVPGQGDYEQYF. The CDR3 coding sequence is TGCAGCGTTCCGGGACAGGGAGACTACGAGCAGTACTTC.

This clonotype was picked up a small number of times. The chain carries TRBV11-2 and TRBJ2-2, with 7 bases identical to TRBD1. Germline V gene data show CDR1 as SGHAT and CDR2 as FQNNGV. The CDR3 runs 15 residues. Trimming cost V 1 base and J 5 bases; bases outside gene matches: 4. CDR3 region: CASSLGQGETGELFF. DNA for the CDR3: TGTGCCAGCAGCTTAGGCCAGGGGGAGACCGGGGAGCTGTTTTTT. The complete variable domain, with remaining parts taken from reference TRBV11-2 and TRBJ2-2, reads EAGVAQSPRYKIIEKRQSVAFWCNPISGHATLYWYQQILGQGPKLLIQFQNNGVVDDSQLPKDRFSAERLKGVDSTLKIQPAKLEDSAVYLCASSLGQGETGELFFGEGSRLTVL.

This clonotype came up a few times. This clone may be a read error of a much larger clone one base away. The chain recombines TRBV3-2 with TRBJ1-1. TRBV3-2 is a documented pseudogene. The CDR3 has 13 residues. The CDR3 sequence: CASSHQVNTEAFF. The CDR3 nucleotides read TGTGCCAGCAGCCATCAGGTAAACACTGAAGCTTTCTTT.

The chain links TRBV10-3 to TRBJ2-1, with D unresolved. V lost 11 bases, J lost 1 base, and 18 bases lay in between. The germline gives CDR1 ENHRY, CDR2 SYGVKD. The CDR3 spans 15 residues. CDR3 amino acids: CASSPRQGSYNEQFF. CDR3 in DNA: TGTGCCTCCAGCCCCAGACAAGGGTCCTACAATGAGCAGTTCTTC.

The table lists this clonotype with a count of one. This may be a read error: a much more frequent sequence differs by one nucleotide. The chain carries TRBV24-1 and TRBJ2-2; D gene unclear. Germline assignment: CDR1 KGHDR and CDR2 SFDVKD. There are 13 residues in the CDR3. V dropped 9 bases and J dropped 7 bases, with 14 bases sitting between them. CDR3: CATQKSWIGELFF. The CDR3 region has the DNA TGTGCCACCCAAAAATCATGGATCGGGGAGCTGTTTTTT.

Many counts were recorded for this clonotype. The V and J genes are TRBV6-2 or TRBV6-3 and TRBJ2-7; TRBD1 is a possible D gene (6 bases). The CDR3 totals 15 residues. V gave up 4 bases and J gave up 2 bases, with 15 bases separating them. Germline V lookup: CDR1 MNHEY, CDR2 SVGEGT. Here the CDR3 reads CASSFTDSVTYEQYF. The CDR3 DNA is TGTGCCAGCAGTTTCACGGACAGTGTTACCTACGAGCAGTACTTC.

V and J are TRBV10-3 and TRBJ2-5, with TRBD2 matching 11 bases. V trimming: 5 bases; J trimming: 2 bases; junction bases outside the gene matches: 10. Germline CDR1 and CDR2: ENHRY and SYGVKD. The CDR3 loop spans 17 amino acids. The chain's CDR3 is CAISSRPGLAAQETQYF. In DNA form, the CDR3 reads TGTGCCATCAGTAGTAGGCCGGGACTAGCGGCTCAAGAGACCCAGTACTTC.

This clonotype was found many times. The chain couples TRBV12-3 or TRBV12-4 to TRBJ2-5; 14 nucleotides match TRBD2. Germline trimming cut 5 bases from V and 4 bases from J; bases unmatched to any gene: 3. CDR3 length: 15 residues. CDR3 protein: CASSRGLAGGETQYF. CDR3 nucleotides: TGTGCCAGCAGTCGAGGACTAGCGGGAGGAGAGACCCAGTACTTC.

The V gene is TRBV14, the J gene TRBJ2-1, with D possibly matching TRBD2 (5 bases). V lost 2 bases and J 5 bases, leaving 10 bases between the germline ends. Germline V lookup: CDR1 SGHDN, CDR2 FVKESK. This CDR3 comprises 14 residues. CDR3 region: CASSQLAGDNEQFF. CDR3 DNA: TGTGCCAGCAGCCAATTAGCCGGGGACAATGAGCAGTTCTTC.

This clonotype was observed at least ten times. The rearrangement joins TRBV30 to TRBJ1-1; 7 bases map to TRBD1. Germline CDR1 is GTSNPN and CDR2 is SVGIG (reference sequence). Losses at the gene ends were 5 bases for V and 4 bases for J; bases not matched to a gene: 10. The CDR3 contains 14 residues. CDR3 nucleotides: TGTGCCTGGGGACGACCAGACAGGGCCACTGAAGCTTTCTTT. Its translation: CAWGRPDRATEAFF.

This clonotype was counted many times. This rearrangement joins TRBV6-1 to TRBJ1-1; D is undetermined. CDR3 length: 14 residues. CDR1 and CDR2 (germline): MNHNS, SASEGT. V dropped 5 bases and J dropped 0 bases, with 10 bases sitting between them. This chain's CDR3 is CASSYKSLNTEAFF. CDR3 coding DNA: TGTGCCAGCAGTTATAAATCGTTGAACACTGAAGCTTTCTTT.

In its sample, this clonotype was seen a few times. This rearrangement joins TRBV6-5 to TRBJ1-4; a weak D match, TRBD1 (5 bases). CDR3 size: 16 residues. Germline CDR1 and CDR2: MNHEY and SVGAGI. The V end was cut by 0 bases, the J end by 3 bases, with 11 bases between. For the CDR3, the DNA is TGTGCCAGCAGTTACTCCCCCGGGGCCCCTAATGAAAAACTGTTTTTT. It is translated as CASSYSPGAPNEKLFF.

The chain recombines TRBV28 with TRBJ2-2; 7 bases agree with TRBD1. The CDR3 has 14 amino acids. The germline V gene has CDR1 MDHEN and CDR2 SYDVKM. The V segment lost 9 bases and the J segment 6 bases; nucleotides outside the gene matches: 10. This chain's CDR3 is CASTTGIGAGELFF. The CDR3 DNA is TGTGCCAGTACGACAGGGATCGGGGCCGGGGAGCTGTTTTTT.